This T cell receptor (beta chain) comes out of a study of glioma-infiltrating T cells. Study outcomes and limitations: Above-expected tissue-blood divergence occurred in all gliomas, most in low-grade ones. Tissue and blood shared very few CDR3 sequences.

The iRepertoire nested amplicon-rescue multiplex PCR amplified TCR alpha and beta CDR3s from RNA. TCRdb analysed the multiplex PCR reads with MiXCR anew, one entry per CDR3 protein. The sample lists more than 85,000 distinct CDR3 sequences; 25% to 30% were seen once. CDR1 and CDR2 from the germline V gene are SEHNR and FQNEAQ (reference sequence). This CDR3 has 12 amino acids. This clonotype was recorded at least ten times. Its antigen is undetermined. Germline and junction disagree at one end, which may indicate a read error. The chain combines TRBV7-9 with TRBJ1-6; D unresolved. Sequenced: glioma tissue, nonneoplastic brain tissue, or PBMCs (not recorded which). The clonotype was recovered from a human donor with low-grade glioma or glioblastoma, undergoing nonglioma brain surgery, or in good health (not recorded which). CDR3 sequence (DNA): TGTGCCAGCAGCTCCCATAATTCACCCCTCCACTTT. This translates into CASSSHNSPLHF.